The source of this T cell receptor (beta chain) is a study of T-cell reconstitution after alpha-beta-depleted transplantation in children. Study results and caveats: Newly generated T cells supplied most T-cell counts and diversity one year post-transplant. It was surviving recipient T cells and thymic progenitors that gave some patients high TCRbeta diversity at day 60.

Germline V gene data show CDR1 as MDHEN and CDR2 as SYDVKM. The V end lost 7 bases, the J end lost 4 bases, and 5 bases lay between the germline ends. There are 11 residues in the CDR3. This clonotype showed up many times. No antigen is known for it. It was with unique molecular identifiers that the TCRbeta library was prepared. Each CDR3 protein is one row after TCRdb ran MiXCR on the PCR reads. The sample records around 500,000 distinct CDR3 sequences, 23% being singletons. The source is a boy under two years old who had a stem cell transplant for acute myeloid leukemia, so the T cells may come from the graft donor. V usage is TRBV28 and J usage is TRBJ2-1, with unresolved D. The sequencing used PBMCs, mostly from graft donor cells, collected 360 days after TCRalphabeta/CD19-depleted stem cell transplant. CDR3 amino acids: CASNRYNEQFF. The CDR3 nucleotides read TGTGCCAGCAATCGATACAATGAGCAGTTCTTC.